This T cell receptor beta chain was sequenced for a study of kidney transplant recipient with SARS-CoV-2 infection. TCRdb used MiXCR to reprocess the reads, holding one entry per CDR3 protein. This sample yields fewer than 250,000 distinct CDR3 sequences, of which more than 25% are seen a single time; roughly 7% belongs to the top ten. There are many counts of this clonotype. The source is a young adult male patient who had COVID-19 and was a kidney transplant recipient. The graft donor may be the source of some T cells. The sequences come from a blood sample, collected at baseline and on roughly day 120 from a kidney transplant recipient.

The DNA of the CDR3 is TGTGCCAGCAGTTTAATAGTAGGGGCGGGAGTGGGAACCAAAAACATTCAGTACTTC. Translating gives CASSLIVGAGVGTKNIQYF. The genes are TRBV28 and TRBJ2-4, with 7 positions matching TRBD2. V gave up 2 bases and J gave up 2 bases; unmatched junction bases: 15. This CDR3 comprises 19 residues. Germline V gene data show CDR1 as MDHEN and CDR2 as SYDVKM.